This paragraph reports one T cell receptor (beta chain). This specimen comes from a study of blood T cell repertoires in COVID-19. Study-level background: Italy, Spain and the United States were the sources of the convalescent and acute COVID-19 samples. Nucleic acid was either cDNA or gDNA, and it came from T cells, B-cell-depleted T cells, or PBMCs.

In germline, CDR1 is LNHDA, CDR2 SQIVND (reference sequence). The V end was cut by 2 bases, the J end by 4 bases, with 11 bases between. CDR3 size: 14 residues. Original methodology: Estimation of nucleated cell counts relied on the amplification of reference gene primers. Sequencing used immunoSEQ multiplex PCR; TCRdb keeps in-frame clones, though not all of them. V, J and clone size reflect that table, while D and trimming were determined from the DNA. The table lists about 160,000 clones, 75% to 90% of them singletons. The sequence was obtained from a man in his late teens or twenties with COVID-19, enrolled during active disease. The V call is TRBV19, the J call TRBJ2-5, with a possible D match to TRBD1 (5 bases). The specimen sequenced was peripheral blood. CDR3 sequence: CASSILPGLETQYF. CDR3 coding DNA: TGTGCCAGTAGTATACTTCCAGGGCTAGAGACCCAGTACTTC.